A single sample is the source of the 19 T cell receptor beta chains below, sequenced in a study of control samples from healthy donors and cancer patients. Produced via immunoSEQ multiplex PCR; TCRdb's table is partial and in-frame only. The sample lists about 130,000 clones, about 90% seen once, with around 2.1% in the top ten. Sequencing input: blood. Every receptor here comes from a woman between 50 and 59 years old in good health.

This chain joins TRBV7-8 and TRBJ2-2, with 12 bases fitting TRBD1. This CDR3 is 18 amino acids long. Germline CDR1 SGHVS, CDR2 FQNEAQ. The trim removed 1 base at V and 2 bases at J, leaving 5 bases unmatched. CDR3: CASSLVGTGGINTGELFF. CDR3 coding DNA: TGTGCCAGCAGCTTAGTGGGGACAGGGGGCATAAACACCGGGGAGCTGTTTTTT.

As for this clone: At one of its ends the junction is not consistent with the germline gene, which may arise from a read error. V and J are TRBV6-6 and TRBJ1-2, with a weak D call TRBD1 (5 bases). The CDR3 has 12 residues. CDR1 and CDR2 (germline): MNHNY, SVGAGI (reference sequence). This CDR3 reads CASSYLSTGREF. In DNA, the CDR3 is TGTGCCAGCAGTTACCTCTCTACAGGCCGTGAGTTC.

J is TRBJ1-6 and V is TRBV9, with D perhaps matching TRBD1 (6 bases). Trimming took off 9 bases at V and 6 bases at J, with 16 bases between the two ends. Germline CDR1 reads SGDLS; CDR2 reads YYNGEE. The CDR3 runs 14 residues. The CDR3 loop is CATSTGTINSPLHF. The DNA for the CDR3 is TGTGCCACCTCTACCGGGACAATTAATTCACCCCTCCACTTT.

The J gene is TRBJ1-3, the V gene TRBV19, with D possibly TRBD1 on 6 matching bases. This CDR3 is built from 17 residues. In germline, CDR1 is LNHDA, CDR2 SQIVND (reference sequence). Trimming removed 2 bases at V and 1 base at J, with 15 bases between. The CDR3 DNA reads as TGTGCCAGTAGTATAACCGACAGGTCTTTATCTGGAAACACCATATATTTT. Protein product: CASSITDRSLSGNTIYF.

The chain carries TRBV12-3 or TRBV12-4 and TRBJ2-5; D gene uncertain. The CDR3 spans 13 residues. V dropped 1 base and J dropped 5 bases, with 8 bases sitting between them. The CDR3 spells CASSLVGAETQYF. CDR3 DNA: TGTGCCAGCAGTTTAGTAGGAGCGGAGACCCAGTACTTC.

The chain joins TRBV10-3 to TRBJ1-5, with 8 nucleotides matching TRBD1. The J segment lost 4 bases and the V segment lost 4 bases, leaving 6 bases of the junction unmatched. The CDR3 is made up of 15 amino acids. Germline loops: CDR1 ENHRY, CDR2 SYGVKD. This chain's CDR3 is CAISAARQGNQPQHF. The CDR3 DNA reads as TGTGCCATCAGTGCGGCCCGACAGGGGAATCAGCCCCAGCATTTT.

Only one count was recorded for this clone. The chain recombines TRBV24-1 with TRBJ1-5; D is uncertain. V shed 4 bases and J shed 6 bases, with 9 bases lying between them. The V gene's germline CDR1 is KGHDR and CDR2 SFDVKD. This CDR3 has 13 residues. CDR3: CATSEFLFQPQHF. CDR3 DNA: TGTGCCACCAGTGAGTTCCTATTTCAGCCCCAGCATTTT.

The chain is built from TRBV7-9 and TRBJ2-3; 11 bases agree with TRBD2. CDR3 size: 15 residues. The ends lost 1 base at V and 4 bases at J; junction bases unmatched: 1. CDR1 is SEHNR, CDR2 FQNEAQ, per germline (reference sequence). The DNA of the CDR3 is TGTGCCAGCAGCTTAGTTAGCGGGAGGGCAGATACGCAGTATTTT. It translates to CASSLVSGRADTQYF.

The V gene is TRBV1, the J gene TRBJ2-1; TRBD2, the table's D call, was not compared with the DNA. TRBV1 is a pseudogene locus. This CDR3 comprises 16 residues. This CDR3 is CTSSLLAGVTHNEQFF. CDR3 in DNA: TGCACCAGCAGCCTCCTCGCGGGAGTTACCCACAATGAGCAGTTCTTC.

This chain connects TRBV10-3 to TRBJ2-7; D uncertain. Trimming shortened V by 0 bases and J by 2 bases, and 11 bases separated the two germline ends. CDR3 length equals 15 residues. CDR1 is ENHRY and CDR2 is SYGVKD in the germline V gene. CDR3 bases: TGTGCCATCAGTGAGTCCTGGGCGACGGCCTACGAGCAGTACTTC. The encoded protein is CAISESWATAYEQYF.

In this sample, this clone turned up once. The chain uses TRBV9 and TRBJ1-1; the D gene is possibly TRBD1 (5 bases). The CDR3 runs to 15 residues. Trimming took 0 bases from V and 1 from J, leaving 10 bases between them. From germline, CDR1 is SGDLS and CDR2 YYNGEE. The DNA of the CDR3 is TGTGCCAGCAGCGTAGCCCCAACAGGGAACACTGAAGCTTTCTTT. This codes for CASSVAPTGNTEAFF.

This chain uses TRBV18 with TRBJ1-5; 8 bases are a match to TRBD1. V shed 2 bases and J 6 bases; nucleotides not matched to a gene: 6. The CDR3 is 15 amino acids. Germline V gives CDR1 KGHSH, CDR2 LQKENI. The CDR3 coding sequence is TGTGCCAGCTCACCAACACAGGGGGACGTTCAGCCCCAGCATTTT. Translating gives CASSPTQGDVQPQHF.

This clone was observed a single time. The chain carries TRBV30 and TRBJ2-6; no firm D call. The V and J ends lost 1 base and 0 bases respectively, with 4 bases between them. The CDR3 loop spans 14 amino acids. CDR1 and CDR2 (germline): GTSNPN, SVGIG (reference sequence). The CDR3 is CAWSGVSGANVLTF. In DNA form, the CDR3 reads TGTGCCTGGAGTGGGGTCTCTGGGGCCAACGTCCTGACTTTC.

The chain is built from TRBV4-1 and TRBJ1-2; D gene unclear. The ends were cut back, 1 base at V and 6 bases at J, with 18 bases in the middle. The CDR3 extends over 16 amino acids. CDR1 MGHRA and CDR2 YSYEKL come from the germline V gene. The DNA of the CDR3 is TGCGCCAGCAGCCAAGGACTCGACGCGGTTAGGGATGGCTACACCTTC. Translated: CASSQGLDAVRDGYTF.

The chain employs TRBV6-7 and TRBJ2-5; D might be TRBD1 or TRBD2, each matching 5 bases. TRBV6-7 is labeled an ORF, and its function is uncertain. Deletions cut 2 bases from V and 4 bases from J, with 29 bases between. The CDR3 covers 20 residues. The chain's CDR3 is CASSYRTPWRIRCWLETQYF. CDR3 DNA: TGTGCCAGCAGTTACCGGACACCCTGGAGGATTAGGTGTTGGTTAGAGACCCAGTACTTC.

The chain is built from TRBV5-8 and TRBJ2-7; D is possibly TRBD1 or TRBD2 (5 bases each). V shed 4 bases and J shed 7 bases, with 15 bases lying between them. The CDR3 is made up of 13 amino acids. Germline V gene sequence: CDR1 SGHTS, CDR2 YDEGEE. CDR3 sequence (DNA): TGTGCCAGCAGCCATGGGGGTCTGGGGGAGCAGTACTTC. It is translated as CASSHGGLGEQYF.

The CDR3 bases are TGTGCCAGCAGTTACGATGGCAACCCCGAGAACACTGAAGCTTTCTTT. It codes for CASSYDGNPENTEAFF. The V and J genes are TRBV6-5 and TRBJ1-1, with D uncertain. The length of the CDR3 is 16 residues. Trimming took 2 bases from V and 1 from J, leaving 14 bases between them. Germline CDR1 reads MNHEY; CDR2 reads SVGAGI.

The chain has TRBV5-1 and TRBJ2-7; D ambiguous. CDR1 SGHRS and CDR2 YFSETQ come from the germline V gene. The CDR3 is made up of 13 amino acids. Trimming cost V 0 bases and J 7 bases, with 11 bases left between them. In nucleotides, the CDR3 is TGCGCCAGCAGCTTGGCCGGGTCTCGGGAGCAGTACTTC. Its translation is CASSLAGSREQYF.

The chain uses TRBV6-4 and TRBJ2-3; the match to TRBD2 covers 7 bases. The CDR3 extends over 14 amino acids. Germline values: CDR1 MRHNA, CDR2 SNTAGT. After removal of 5 bases from V and 0 bases from J, the junction contained 2 bases not matched to a gene. Here the CDR3 reads CASSSGDSTDTQYF. CDR3 in DNA: TGTGCCAGCAGTAGCGGGGATAGCACAGATACGCAGTATTTT.